This TCR beta chain came from a study of blood T cell repertoires in COVID-19. Looking at the study overall: Sample material is recorded as cDNA or gDNA derived from T cells, B-cell-depleted T cells, or PBMCs.

Authors' methods: Cell counts per sample came from amplifying reference gene primers. Assay used: immunoSEQ multiplex PCR; TCRdb lists only in-frame clones, some missing. The DNA gave D and trimming, while V, J and clone size come from that table. The data show some 180,000 clones, with 70% to 90% seen just once and 15% to 20% held by the top ten. Seattle patients were enrolled while actively infected and followed longitudinally. The V gene's germline CDR1 is SGHTA and CDR2 FQGTGA. There are 15 residues in the CDR3. Trimming removed 5 bases from V and 1 base from J, with 14 bases in between. The TCR originated in a middle-aged man with COVID-19, enrolled during active disease. This chain connects TRBV7-3 to TRBJ2-5; tentative D call: TRBD2 (6 bases). The specimen was peripheral blood. The CDR3 sequence is CASSPNPGGQETQYF. The DNA of the CDR3 is TGTGCCAGCAGCCCCAACCCCGGGGGCCAAGAGACCCAGTACTTC.